This TCR beta chain is from a study of spatial heterogeneity in lung cancer. Study context: Donation came from some 72 patients with untreated early-stage non-small cell lung cancer. Taken at a median of approximately 2 years after resection, follow-up PBMC samples underwent sequencing when available.

As to time point: blood at routine non-recurrence follow-up after resection. Germline V gene data show CDR1 as SGHDN and CDR2 as FVKESK. The CDR3 is made up of 14 amino acids. V was pared by 3 bases and J by 12 bases, with 14 bases of the junction left unmatched. TCRdb used MiXCR to reprocess the 5' RACE reads, holding one entry per CDR3 protein. This table has 110,000 or so distinct CDR3 sequences, roughly a tenth appearing once. This clonotype was counted many times. This chain joins TRBV14 and TRBJ2-7, with 7 bases aligning to TRBD1. The source is a female donor with early-stage non-small cell lung cancer. The input for sequencing was PBMCs, taken at follow-up. CDR3 residues: CASSHPPGQTIRYF. CDR3 nucleotides: TGTGCCAGCAGCCATCCCCCGGGACAGACTATTAGGTACTTC.